In this sample, the clone carrying this T cell receptor beta chain turned up many times. TCRdb re-analysed the RACE reads in MiXCR, keeping a single row per CDR3 protein. Of nearly 350,000 distinct CDR3 sequences listed, approximately 6.3% are singletons. Time point: patch test 1, 2 weeks after DPC sensitization. Regarding treatment: therapeutic diphenylcyclopropenone sensitization with weekly scalp DPC. CDR3 size: 14 residues. The germline V gene encodes CDR1 SGHAT and CDR2 FQNNGV. With V trimmed by 6 bases and J by 3 bases, 2 bases remained unmatched. The entry originates in a study of human T cells and chemical hapten exposure.

The chain links TRBV11-2 to TRBJ2-3, with 11 bases matching TRBD1. The sample consisted of whole blood, taken in connection with sensitization to the hapten diphenylcyclopropenone (DPC). The origin of this receptor is a woman aged 18 to 35 with alopecia areata. Some clones in this sample may be carry-over from other donors' samples. The chain's CDR3 is CASRGTGGTDTQYF. In DNA form, the CDR3 reads TGTGCCAGCAGAGGGACAGGGGGAACAGATACGCAGTATTTT.